This TCR beta chain is from a study of vaccination and CD4 T cells after COVID-19. Treatment denoted: approximately nine-day PBMC culture with coronavirus spike peptide pools or control peptides (ViraFEST assay). Regarding this clonotype: Its cognate antigen is unknown.

Cultured CD4+ T cell DNA was sequenced using the Oncomine TCR Beta short-read assay. TCRdb processed the PCR reads anew with MiXCR; each CDR3 protein has one entry. The top ten hold approximately 10% of the sample, which has approximately 26,000 distinct CDR3 sequences, approximately 40% seen once. CDR1 DFQATT and CDR2 SNEGSKA come from the germline V gene (reference sequence). Trimming took 4 bases from V and 3 from J; bases not matched to a gene: 7. This CDR3 is 14 amino acids long. Material for sequencing was CD4+ T cells from blood, cultured in vitro. The receptor was derived from a human donor who had recovered from COVID-19. V is TRBV20-1 and J is TRBJ2-3, with 7 bases lining up with TRBD1. The CDR3 sequence is CSAIDRVRTDTQYF. CDR3 nucleotide sequence: TGCAGTGCTATAGACAGGGTTAGGACAGATACGCAGTATTTT.